This TCR beta chain derives from a study of blood T cell repertoires in COVID-19. This clone was counted once. Trimming at V came to 5 bases and at J to 7 bases, leaving 7 bases not matched to a gene. The CDR3 is 13 amino acids. The V gene's germline CDR1 is LNHDA and CDR2 SQIVND (reference sequence). Only in-frame clones appear in the TCRdb table, and some are missing; sequencing was by immunoSEQ multiplex PCR. The sample has over 95,000 clones; 70% to 90% are singletons. The TCR sequence derives from a middle-aged man with acute or convalescent COVID-19. Material for sequencing was peripheral blood. The chain links TRBV19 to TRBJ1-1; 7 positions match TRBD1. CDR3 residues: CASSSSGQNEAFF. The CDR3 nucleotides are TGTGCCAGTAGTTCGTCGGGACAGAATGAAGCTTTCTTT.